The 6 T cell receptor beta chains below were found in one sample sequenced in a study of pediatric ulcerative colitis. Assay: immunoSEQ multiplex PCR; the TCRdb copy retains only in-frame clones and omits some. Of some 9,100 clones in the sample, over 75% were seen once. Sample: blood. These receptor sequences come from a girl aged 5-17 years with moderate ulcerative colitis.

The rearrangement links TRBV11-1 to TRBJ1-1; the match to TRBD1 covers 7 bases. Germline assignment: CDR1 SGHAT and CDR2 FQDESV (reference sequence). The ends lost 6 bases at V and 7 bases at J; junction bases unmatched: 5. The length of the CDR3 is 12 residues. CDR3 in amino acids: CASSSDRLEAFF. The CDR3 nucleotides are TGTGCCAGCAGTTCGGACAGGCTTGAAGCTTTCTTT.

This clone has only one observation. V and J are TRBV6-5 and TRBJ1-1; no reliable D call. V was trimmed by 2 bases and J by 5 bases, leaving 9 bases between them. This CDR3 has 13 amino acids. From germline, CDR1 is MNHEY and CDR2 SVGAGI. Here the CDR3 reads CASSYVGWTEAFF. CDR3 DNA: TGTGCCAGCAGTTACGTCGGTTGGACTGAAGCTTTCTTT.

The CDR3 DNA is TGTGCCAGCAGCACGACGTGGGACACCGAGAACACCGGGGAGCTGTTTTTT. Protein: CASSTTWDTENTGELFF. The J gene is TRBJ2-2, the V gene TRBV11-3, with D perhaps TRBD1 (6 bases). The CDR3 spans 17 residues. V lost 5 bases to trimming and J lost 1 base, with 17 bases between them. Germline V gives CDR1 SGHNT, CDR2 YENEEA.

The chain is built from TRBV9 and TRBJ2-1, with TRBD2 matching over 9 bases. The CDR3 covers 15 residues. Germline V lookup: CDR1 SGDLS, CDR2 YYNGEE. Trimming at V came to 2 bases and at J to 0 bases, leaving 0 bases not matched to a gene. CDR3 sequence (DNA): TGTGCCAGCAGCGTTAGCGGGAGCTCCTACAATGAGCAGTTCTTC. Translated: CASSVSGSSYNEQFF.

V usage is TRBV25-1 and J usage is TRBJ2-3, with D hard to call. This CDR3 region has 14 residues. The V end lost 3 bases, the J end lost 1 base, and 8 bases lay between the germline ends. CDR1 is MGHDK, CDR2 SYGVNS, per germline. CDR3 loop: CASSEIRRTDTQYF. The CDR3 DNA reads as TGTGCCAGCAGTGAGATTAGGCGCACAGATACGCAGTATTTT.

This chain links TRBV18 with TRBJ2-7, with D perhaps TRBD1 (6 bases). Germline CDR1 KGHSH, CDR2 LQKENI. The CDR3 extends over 12 amino acids. Trimming took 4 bases from V and 4 from J, leaving 8 bases between them. The CDR3 sequence: CASSLQGYEQYF. The CDR3 DNA sequence: TGTGCCAGCTCACTACAGGGTTACGAGCAGTACTTC.